This TCR beta chain was recorded in a study of CD8+ T cells in alopecia areata. The study's findings and limits: Researchers reported that TCR sharing among patients proved less clear than in mice, possibly HLA-linked.

This clone was counted a few times. Its matching antigen is unknown. This CDR3 comprises 15 residues. The V and J ends lost 5 bases and 0 bases respectively, with 11 bases between them. CDR1 KGHSH and CDR2 LQKENI come from the germline V gene. Investigators isolated RNA and reverse transcribed it into cDNA to act as the sequencing template. Produced via immunoSEQ multiplex PCR; TCRdb's table is partial and in-frame only. The sample gives 130,000 to 150,000 clones, about half of which show up once; 0.99% is in the top ten. Sequenced here: CD4+ T cells sorted from blood, sampled at week 0. The chain links TRBV18 to TRBJ1-5; a weak D match, TRBD1 (5 bases). The source is a human donor with alopecia areata. The CDR3 DNA follows: TGTGCCAGCTCAGAGAGGGGCCATAGCAATCAGCCCCAGCATTTT. Translated: CASSERGHSNQPQHF.